The 16 T cell receptor beta chains below were found in one sample sequenced in a study of neoadjuvant anti-PD-1 for oral cavity cancer. This table comes from immunoSEQ multiplex PCR, and its TCRdb copy is limited to in-frame clones, with some not included. The data contain tens of thousands of clones, approximately 82% of them singletons. The sequenced sample was PBMCs, obtained before nivolumab (anti-PD-1) treatment. Receptor source: a person aged 40 to 85 with oral cavity squamous cell carcinoma.

The chain couples TRBV9 to TRBJ1-4, with D tentatively TRBD1 (5 bases). With 0 bases removed from V and 8 bases from J, the gap between germline ends came to 17 bases. CDR3 size: 16 residues. Per the germline V gene, CDR1 is SGDLS and CDR2 is YYNGEE. The CDR3 sequence is CASSVVPRDSSEKLFF. CDR3 bases: TGTGCCAGCAGCGTAGTTCCGAGGGACTCCTCCGAAAAACTGTTTTTT.

This clone was observed a few times. The V gene is TRBV2, the J gene TRBJ1-3, with D unclear. Per the germline V gene, CDR1 is SNHLY and CDR2 is FYNNEI. Trimming pared 4 bases from V and 1 base from J, leaving 8 bases between. There are 14 residues in the CDR3. The CDR3 reads CASSAGGSGNTIYF. The CDR3 nucleotides read TGTGCCAGCAGTGCCGGTGGTTCTGGAAACACCATATATTTT. Variable domain in full (rest from reference TRBV2 and TRBJ1-3): EPEVTQTPSHQVTQMGQEVILRCVPISNHLYFYWYRQILGQKVEFLVSFYNNEISEKSEIFDDQFSVERPDGSNFTLKIRSTKLEDSAMYFCASSAGGSGNTIYFGEGSWLTVV.

Here the CDR3 reads CASREEFSGNTIYF. CDR3 DNA: TGTGCCAGCAGGGAGGAATTCTCTGGAAACACCATATATTTT. The gene calls are TRBV2 and TRBJ1-3, with unresolved D. The CDR3 contains 14 residues. V was trimmed by 6 bases and J by 0 bases, leaving 9 bases between them. CDR1 is SNHLY, CDR2 FYNNEI, per germline.

For the CDR3, the DNA is TGTGCCACCAGCAGAGCCTCGATGGGGGGTAGCCAGCCCCAGCATTTT. Translated, it gives CATSRASMGGSQPQHF. The chain employs TRBV15 and TRBJ1-5; D may be TRBD1 (5 bases). V lost 1 base and J lost 7, with 17 bases in between. This CDR3 is 16 amino acids long. Germline V gene lookup returns CDR1 LNHNV and CDR2 YYDKDF (reference sequence). The full variable domain, rest sourced from reference TRBV15 and TRBJ1-5, is DAMVIQNPRYQVTQFGKPVTLSCSQTLNHNVMYWYQQKSSQAPKLLFHYYDKDFNNEADTPDNFQSRRPNTSFCFLDIRSPGLGDTAMYLCATSRASMGGSQPQHFGDGTRLSIL.

Written as DNA, the CDR3 is TGCGCCAGCAGCGGCCGAGTGGCAAACTACAATGAGCAGTTCTTC. Translation gives CASSGRVANYNEQFF. The rearrangement joins TRBV5-1 to TRBJ2-1, with unresolved D. The CDR3 is made up of 15 amino acids. Germline V gives CDR1 SGHRS, CDR2 YFSETQ. Trimming took off 4 bases at V and 3 bases at J, with 14 bases between the two ends.

With respect to this clone: Germline is not matched at one junction end, which may reflect a read error. The V call is TRBV6-6, the J call TRBJ2-2; 8 nucleotides match TRBD2. Germline CDR1 MNHNY, CDR2 SVGAGI (reference sequence). This CDR3 has 16 amino acids. Written as DNA, the CDR3 is TGTGCCTGCAGCAGAGGGAGCGGGGGAGGGACCGGGGAGCTGTTTTTT. It encodes CACSRGSGGGTGELFF.

In its sample, this clone was seen a few times. The V call is TRBV7-9, the J call TRBJ2-1; 12 nucleotides match TRBD2. Looked up from germline, CDR1 is SEHNR and CDR2 is FQNEAQ (reference sequence). After removal of 6 bases from V and 7 bases from J, the junction contained 4 bases not matched to a gene. The CDR3 covers 14 residues. CDR3 sequence (DNA): TGTGCCAGCAGATCGGGACTAGCGGGTAATGAGCAGTTCTTC. Translated: CASRSGLAGNEQFF. Full variable domain (rest looked up from reference TRBV7-9 and TRBJ2-1): DTGVSQNPRHKITKRGQNVTFRCDPISEHNRLYWYRQTLGQGPEFLTYFQNEAQLEKSRLLSDRFSAERPKGSFSTLEIQRTEQGDSAMYLCASRSGLAGNEQFFGPGTRLTVL.

The gene calls are TRBV5-1 and TRBJ1-1; D remains ambiguous. V gave up 5 bases and J gave up 1 base, with 9 bases separating them. CDR3 length: 13 residues. Germline CDR1 and CDR2: SGHRS and YFSETQ. The CDR3, as DNA: TGCGCCAGCAGTCGAACAGCGAACACTGAAGCTTTCTTT. Translating gives CASSRTANTEAFF.

The chain carries TRBV6-1 and TRBJ1-5; no clear D. Per the germline V gene, CDR1 is MNHNS and CDR2 is SASEGT. The length of the CDR3 is 11 residues. V lost 4 bases to trimming and J lost 11 bases, with 9 bases between them. CDR3 residues: CASSVRGAQHF. The CDR3 DNA follows: TGTGCCAGCAGTGTGCGTGGGGCCCAGCATTTT.

The V and J genes are TRBV5-8 and TRBJ2-7, with 7 bases that match TRBD1. The V gene's germline CDR1 is SGHTS and CDR2 YDEGEE. The V gene end was trimmed by 0 bases and the J gene end by 0 bases; junction bases not matched to a gene: 0. The CDR3 is made up of 14 amino acids. CDR3: CASSLGDSSYEQYF. Written as DNA, the CDR3 is TGTGCCAGCAGCTTGGGGGACAGCTCCTACGAGCAGTACTTC.

This clone occurred a few times. The V gene is TRBV4-1, the J gene TRBJ1-3; no firm D call. This CDR3 comprises 14 residues. With 2 bases removed from V and 3 bases from J, the gap between germline ends came to 8 bases. The germline gives CDR1 MGHRA, CDR2 YSYEKL. In DNA, the CDR3 is TGCGCCAGCAGCCAAATTCCGGGTGGAAACACCATATATTTT. It is translated as CASSQIPGGNTIYF.

The chain is built from TRBV2 and TRBJ1-6, with D possibly matching TRBD1 (6 bases). This CDR3 is built from 16 residues. From germline, CDR1 is SNHLY and CDR2 FYNNEI. The V end lost 2 bases, the J end lost 7 bases, and 15 bases lay between the germline ends. The CDR3 reads CASSEPGAALNSPLHF. CDR3 nucleotides: TGTGCCAGCAGTGAACCAGGGGCGGCTTTGAATTCACCCCTCCACTTT.

As concerns this clone: This CDR3 fails to terminate in the conserved phenylalanine or tryptophan, so it likely reflects a read error. It is unclear where the CDR3 begins or ends on the DNA, so no DNA is shown, and the CDR3 is as TCRdb lists it. J is TRBJ1-4 and V is TRBV20-1; the table's D call TRBD1 went unverified against the DNA. Germline values: CDR1 DFQATT, CDR2 SNEGSKA (reference sequence). The CDR3 contains 10 residues when both ends are counted. The CDR3 is CSPRDRTQMG.

This CDR3 is CAISGRGDQPQHF. The CDR3 DNA reads as TGTGCCATCAGTGGGAGAGGGGATCAGCCCCAGCATTTT. This chain connects TRBV10-3 to TRBJ1-5; weak D call: TRBD1 (5 bases). This CDR3 contains 13 residues. Germline V gene lookup returns CDR1 ENHRY and CDR2 SYGVKD. V lost 4 bases and J lost 5, with 9 bases in between.

The chain carries TRBV20-1 and TRBJ1-2, with 8 bases matching TRBD1. The CDR3 consists of 11 residues. The V gene's germline CDR1 is DFQATT and CDR2 SNEGSKA (reference sequence). The CDR3 DNA is TGCATTACCTCAGGGGGCAATGGCTACACCTTC. Translated, it gives CITSGGNGYTF.

The CDR3, as DNA: TGTGCCAGCAGCTTAGGGGGGACAGGGTTTGGGGCTTTCTTT. Translation gives CASSLGGTGFGAFF. The chain is built from TRBV7-8 and TRBJ1-1; 9 nucleotides line up with TRBD1. The CDR3 contains 14 residues. Per germline, CDR1 SGHVS and CDR2 FQNEAQ. V was clipped by 1 base and J by 11 bases; unmatched bases: 8.